Following are 14 T cell receptor beta chains from one sample sequenced in a study of cytomegalovirus exposure and HLA in healthy donors. In the PCR, 60 Vbeta and 13 Jbeta primers were used. Here immunoSEQ multiplex PCR was the method, and the copy in TCRdb shows in-frame clones only, minus some. The data show fewer than 120,000 clones, approximately 82% seen once. Sequencing used PBMCs. These receptors were taken from a man in his thirties or forties in good health and CMV-seropositive.

The gene calls are TRBV4-3 and TRBJ2-1; 12 bases align to TRBD2. CDR1 is LGHNA, CDR2 YSLEER, per germline. The CDR3 extends over 18 amino acids. The ends lost 0 bases at V and 8 bases at J; junction bases unmatched: 11. CDR3 sequence (DNA): TGCGCCAGCAGCCAAGAGGAGACTAGCGGGGGATTCTCGGATGAGCAGTTCTTC. This encodes CASSQEETSGGFSDEQFF.

This clone showed up just a few times. V is TRBV6-4 and J is TRBJ2-1, with 14 bases lining up with TRBD2. The CDR3 spans 17 residues. Trimming at V came to 6 bases and at J to 6 bases, leaving 10 bases not matched to a gene. CDR1 and CDR2 from the germline V gene are MRHNA and SNTAGT. The CDR3 reads CASSTGTSGGRFNEQFF. In nucleotides, the CDR3 is TGTGCCAGCAGCACCGGGACTAGCGGGGGCCGATTCAATGAGCAGTTCTTC.

This clone was counted between two and nine times. The chain combines TRBV4-1 with TRBJ2-4; the D gene is possibly TRBD1 (6 bases). The CDR3 contains 17 residues. Germline CDR1 and CDR2: MGHRA and YSYEKL. The V gene lost 1 base and the J gene lost 2 bases, with 15 bases spanning the gap. The CDR3 loop reads CASSQGLIQGSKNIQYF. CDR3 DNA sequence: TGCGCCAGCAGCCAAGGGCTCATACAGGGCTCCAAAAACATTCAGTACTTC.

The chain joins TRBV5-1 to TRBJ2-3, with D possibly TRBD2 on 6 matching bases. Trimming took 0 bases from V and 1 from J, leaving 9 bases between them. CDR1 SGHRS and CDR2 YFSETQ come from the germline V gene. This CDR3 comprises 15 residues. In DNA form, the CDR3 reads TGCGCCAGCAGCTTGGACGGGGGAGGCACAGATACGCAGTATTTT. Translating it yields CASSLDGGGTDTQYF. The full variable domain, its missing parts supplied by reference TRBV5-1 and TRBJ2-3, is KAGVTQTPRYLIKTRGQQVTLSCSPISGHRSVSWYQQTPGQGLQFLFEYFSETQRNKGNFPGRFSGRQFSNSRSEMNVSTLELGDSALYLCASSLDGGGTDTQYFGPGTRLTVL.

This chain links TRBV9 with TRBJ2-3; 8 nucleotides line up with TRBD2. CDR3 length: 16 amino acids. The V and J ends lost 4 bases and 4 bases, in that order; junction bases with no gene match: 11. CDR1 SGDLS and CDR2 YYNGEE come from the germline V gene. CDR3 in amino acids: CASSNHPGGVADTQYF. CDR3 nucleotide sequence: TGTGCCAGCAGCAATCACCCCGGGGGGGTTGCAGATACGCAGTATTTT.

This chain connects TRBV28 to TRBJ2-7, with a weak D call TRBD2 (6 bases). Trimming shortened V by 6 bases and J by 3 bases, and 12 bases separated the two germline ends. CDR3 size: 13 residues. Germline V gives CDR1 MDHEN, CDR2 SYDVKM. The CDR3 region is CASSRDSYYEQYF. The CDR3 nucleotides read TGTGCCAGCAGCCGGGACTCCTACTACGAGCAGTACTTC.

The V call is TRBV27, the J call TRBJ2-5; TRBD2 matches 8 bases. Trimming took 5 bases from V and 9 from J; bases not matched to a gene: 11. The CDR3 consists of 14 residues. Germline lookup yields CDR1 MNHEY and CDR2 SMNVEV (reference sequence). DNA for the CDR3: TGTGCCAGCAGTCCTACTAGCGGCGGAGTGTCCCAGTACTTC. Translated: CASSPTSGGVSQYF.

The chain has TRBV6-1 and TRBJ2-7; 7 positions agree with TRBD2. V was pared by 2 bases and J by 6 bases, with 4 bases of the junction left unmatched. The CDR3 contains 13 residues. Germline lookup yields CDR1 MNHNS and CDR2 SASEGT. CDR3 region: CASSESGGSEQYF. In nucleotides, the CDR3 is TGTGCCAGCAGTGAATCGGGGGGTAGCGAGCAGTACTTC.

This chain connects TRBV6-5 to TRBJ1-1; TRBD1 agrees at 7 bases. There are 13 residues in the CDR3. The germline V gene encodes CDR1 MNHEY and CDR2 SVGAGI. V lost 6 bases and J lost 11; bases outside the gene matches: 12. CDR3 loop: CASRSRDSSPAFF. The CDR3 nucleotides are TGTGCCAGCAGATCCCGGGACAGCTCTCCGGCTTTCTTT.

CDR3 residues: CASSRGNYGYTF. In nucleotides, the CDR3 is TGTGCCAGCAGTAGGGGGAACTATGGCTACACCTTC. The chain uses TRBV6-5 and TRBJ1-2; D possibly corresponds to TRBD1 (6 bases). Germline V gene data show CDR1 as MNHEY and CDR2 as SVGAGI. This CDR3 spans 12 amino acids. Deletions cut 5 bases from V and 2 bases from J, with 6 bases between.

CDR3 bases: TGTGCCAGCAGTACCCCACCACAGGGGCACACTTCCACCTATAATTCACCCCTCCACTTT. This codes for CASSTPPQGHTSTYNSPLHF. The chain combines TRBV28 with TRBJ1-6, with TRBD1 identical over 7 bases. V lost 5 bases to trimming and J lost 2 bases; unmatched junction nucleotides: 18. Germline V gives CDR1 MDHEN, CDR2 SYDVKM. The CDR3 sequence is 20 residues long.

In DNA form, the CDR3 reads TGTGCCTGGAGTTTGGTGGGACAGGGGTCTGAAAAACTGTTTTTT. Residues: CAWSLVGQGSEKLFF. The V call is TRBV30, the J call TRBJ1-4; 10 nucleotides agree with TRBD1. Trimming took 2 bases from V and 7 from J; bases not matched to a gene: 7. Germline assignment: CDR1 GTSNPN and CDR2 SVGIG (reference sequence). CDR3 length equals 15 residues.

The chain couples TRBV4-2 to TRBJ2-3; 10 nucleotides align to TRBD2. This CDR3 comprises 18 residues. Germline V gene sequence: CDR1 LGHNA, CDR2 YNFKEQ. The junction had 8 bases not matched to a gene; V was cut back by 2 bases and J by 0 bases. The CDR3 nucleotides read TGTGCCAGCAGCCAACCCCTAGCGGGGGAGGAGAGCACAGATACGCAGTATTTT. Its translation: CASSQPLAGEESTDTQYF.

The rearrangement links TRBV6-6 to TRBJ1-1; no reliable D call. Trimming shortened V by 5 bases and J by 11 bases, and 12 bases separated the two germline ends. Germline V gene lookup returns CDR1 MNHNY and CDR2 SVGAGI (reference sequence). The CDR3 has 11 residues. CDR3 protein: CASSDATGAFF. The CDR3 nucleotides read TGTGCCAGCAGTGACGCCACGGGGGCTTTCTTT.